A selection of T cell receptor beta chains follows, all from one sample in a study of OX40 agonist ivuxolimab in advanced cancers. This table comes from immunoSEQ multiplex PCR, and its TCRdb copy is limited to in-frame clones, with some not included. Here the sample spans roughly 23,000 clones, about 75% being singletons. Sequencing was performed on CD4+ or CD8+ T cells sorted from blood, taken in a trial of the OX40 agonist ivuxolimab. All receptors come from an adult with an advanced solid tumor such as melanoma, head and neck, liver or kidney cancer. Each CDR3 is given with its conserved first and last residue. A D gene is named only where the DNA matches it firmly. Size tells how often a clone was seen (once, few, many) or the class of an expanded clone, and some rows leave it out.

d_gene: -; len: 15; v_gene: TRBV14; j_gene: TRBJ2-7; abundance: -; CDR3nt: TGTGCCAGCAGCCACCCCTCAGGGGCGCGGTACGAGCAGTACTTC; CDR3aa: CASSHPSGARYEQYF
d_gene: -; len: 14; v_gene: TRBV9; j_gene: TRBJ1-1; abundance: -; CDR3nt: TGTGCCAGCAGCGTAGAAGGCAGGAAAACTGAAGCTTTCTTT; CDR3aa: CASSVEGRKTEAFF
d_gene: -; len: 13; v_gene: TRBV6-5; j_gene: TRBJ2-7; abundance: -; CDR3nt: TGTGCCAGCAGTTATGATGAGGGATCTACACCGTACTTC; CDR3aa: CASSYDEGSTPYF
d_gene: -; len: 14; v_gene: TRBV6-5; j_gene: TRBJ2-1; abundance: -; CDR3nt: TGTGCCAGCAACCCGTTGGGCGGTTACAATGAGCAGTTCTTC; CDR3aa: CASNPLGGYNEQFF
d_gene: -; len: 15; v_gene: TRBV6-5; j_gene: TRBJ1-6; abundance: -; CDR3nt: TGTGCCAGCAGTGCCGACACGGGAGGGAATTCACCCCTCCACTTT; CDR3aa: CASSADTGGNSPLHF
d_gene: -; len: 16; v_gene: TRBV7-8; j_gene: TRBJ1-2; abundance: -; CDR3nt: TGTGCCAGCAGCTCCCAAGCCGGGGGGGCGAACTATGGCTACACCTTC; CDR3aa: CASSSQAGGANYGYTF
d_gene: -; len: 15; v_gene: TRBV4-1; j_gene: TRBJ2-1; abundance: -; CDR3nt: TGCGCCAGCAGCCAAGACGGGATAGCGTGGAATGAGCAGTTCTTC; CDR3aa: CASSQDGIAWNEQFF
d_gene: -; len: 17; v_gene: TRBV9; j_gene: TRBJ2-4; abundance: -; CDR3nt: TGTGCCAGCAGCGTATCACCGGACACCCGTAGCCAAAACATTCAGTACTTC; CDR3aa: CASSVSPDTRSQNIQYF
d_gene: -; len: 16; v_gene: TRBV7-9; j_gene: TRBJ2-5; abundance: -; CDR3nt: TGTGCCAGCAGCTTTCGAAAGGGGACCACCCAAGAGACCCAGTACTTC; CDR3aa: CASSFRKGTTQETQYF
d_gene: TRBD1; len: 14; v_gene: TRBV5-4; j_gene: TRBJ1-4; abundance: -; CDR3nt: TGTGCCAGCAGCCTACAGGGGGCAGAGGAAAAACTGTTTTTT; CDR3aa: CASSLQGAEEKLFF
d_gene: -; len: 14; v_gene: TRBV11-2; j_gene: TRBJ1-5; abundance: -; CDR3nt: TGTGCCAGCAGCTTACAGCAGGGAGGTCAGCCCCAGCATTTT; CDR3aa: CASSLQQGGQPQHF
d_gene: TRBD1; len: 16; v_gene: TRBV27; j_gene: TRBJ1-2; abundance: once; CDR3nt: TGTGCCAGCACAAGCTTCGGGACAGGGTTACTTTATGGCTACACCTTC; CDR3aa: CASTSFGTGLLYGYTF
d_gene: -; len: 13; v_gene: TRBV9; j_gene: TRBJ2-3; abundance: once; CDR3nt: TGTGCCAGCAAAGCAGGAGTTGGTAATACGCAGTATTTT; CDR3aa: CASKAGVGNTQYF
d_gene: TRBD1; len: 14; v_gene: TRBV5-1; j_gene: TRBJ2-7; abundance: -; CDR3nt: TGCGCCAGCAGCGCAGGACAGGGGAATAACGAGCAGTACTTC; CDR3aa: CASSAGQGNNEQYF
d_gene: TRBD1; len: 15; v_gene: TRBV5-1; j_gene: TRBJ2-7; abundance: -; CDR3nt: TGCGCCAGCCGAGGGTTGGGACAGAGCTCCTACGAGCAGTACTTC; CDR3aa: CASRGLGQSSYEQYF
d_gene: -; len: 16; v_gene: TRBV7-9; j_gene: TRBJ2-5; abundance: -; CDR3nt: TGTGCCAGCAGCTTATTCTCGACAGGAGGGTGGGAGACCCAGTACTTC; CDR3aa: CASSLFSTGGWETQYF
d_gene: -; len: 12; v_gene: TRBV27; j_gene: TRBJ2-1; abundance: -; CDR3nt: TGTGCCAGCAGTCCCAGCTACAATGAGCAGTTCTTC; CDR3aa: CASSPSYNEQFF
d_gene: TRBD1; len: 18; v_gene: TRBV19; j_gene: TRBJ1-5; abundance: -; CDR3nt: TGTGCCAGTAGTAAAGACAGGGGGCGAGCTCTCGGCATTCAGCCCCAGCATTTT; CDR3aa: CASSKDRGRALGIQPQHF
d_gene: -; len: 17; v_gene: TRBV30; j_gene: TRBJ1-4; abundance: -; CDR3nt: TGTGCCTGGAGACGGGGGGGAGGGCCCGCAACTAATGAAAAACTGTTTTTT; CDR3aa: CAWRRGGGPATNEKLFF
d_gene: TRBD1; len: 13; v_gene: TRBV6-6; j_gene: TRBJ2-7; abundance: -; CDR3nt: TGTGCCAGCAGTCGGGGACAGGGCTACGAGCAGTACTTC; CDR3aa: CASSRGQGYEQYF
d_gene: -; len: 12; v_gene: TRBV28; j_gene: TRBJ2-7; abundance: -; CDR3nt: TGTGCCAGCACCACCGGGACCTACGAGCAGTACTTC; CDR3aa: CASTTGTYEQYF
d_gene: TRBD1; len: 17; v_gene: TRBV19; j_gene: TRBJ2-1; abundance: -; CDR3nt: TGTGCCAGTAGCAGTTGGACAGGAGAAAGCTCCTACAATGAGCAGTTCTTC; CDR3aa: CASSSWTGESSYNEQFF
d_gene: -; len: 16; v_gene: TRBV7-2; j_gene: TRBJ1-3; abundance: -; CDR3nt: TGTGCCAGCAGCCTCAACAGGGTTGTAACTGGAAACACCATATATTTT; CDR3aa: CASSLNRVVTGNTIYF
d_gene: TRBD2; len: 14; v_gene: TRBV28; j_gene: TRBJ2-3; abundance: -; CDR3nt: TGTGCCAGCAGTCCCAGCTTAGCGGGGGAAACGCAGTATTTT; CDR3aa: CASSPSLAGETQYF
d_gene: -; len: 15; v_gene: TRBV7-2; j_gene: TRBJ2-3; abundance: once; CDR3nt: TGTGCCAGCAGCTTAGGCCTGCCCGGAACAGATACGCAGTATTTT; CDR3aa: CASSLGLPGTDTQYF
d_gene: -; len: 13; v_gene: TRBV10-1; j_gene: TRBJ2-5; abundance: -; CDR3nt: TGCGCCAGCAGTGAGTCGACGGGAGAGACCCAGTACTTC; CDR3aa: CASSESTGETQYF
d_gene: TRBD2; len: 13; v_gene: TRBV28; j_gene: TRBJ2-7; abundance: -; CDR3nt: TGTGCCAGCACTTGGGGGGGACGTCCCGAGCAGTACTTC; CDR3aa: CASTWGGRPEQYF
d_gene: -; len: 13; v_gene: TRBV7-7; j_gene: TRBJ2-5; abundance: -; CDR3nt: TGTGCTAGCAGCTTGGGACTTATAGAGACCCAGTACTTC; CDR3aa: CASSLGLIETQYF
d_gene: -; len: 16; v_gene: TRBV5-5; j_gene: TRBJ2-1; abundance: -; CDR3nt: TGTGCCAGCAGCTTGGCCCCCGGGGGGCGGAACAATGAGCAGTTCTTC; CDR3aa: CASSLAPGGRNNEQFF
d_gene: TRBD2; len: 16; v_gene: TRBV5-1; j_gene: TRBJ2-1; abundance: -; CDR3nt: TGCGCCAGCAGCAAGACTAGCGGGAGCTCCTACAATGAGCAGTTCTTC; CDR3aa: CASSKTSGSSYNEQFF
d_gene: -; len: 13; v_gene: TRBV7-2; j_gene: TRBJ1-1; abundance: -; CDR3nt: TGTGCCAGCAGCCGGGGGACTACCACTGAAGCTTTCTTT; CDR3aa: CASSRGTTTEAFF
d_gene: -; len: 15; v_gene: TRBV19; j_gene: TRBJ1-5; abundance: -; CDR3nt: TGTGCCAGTAGCACGTTCCAGGGGAACAATCAGCCCCAGCATTTT; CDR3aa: CASSTFQGNNQPQHF
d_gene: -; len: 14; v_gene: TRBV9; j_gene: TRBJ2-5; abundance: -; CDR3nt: TGTGCCAGCAGCGTAGAAGGTGGGGGGGAGACCCAGTACTTC; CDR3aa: CASSVEGGGETQYF
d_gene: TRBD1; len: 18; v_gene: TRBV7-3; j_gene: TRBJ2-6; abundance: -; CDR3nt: TGTGCCAGCAGCTTACAACGACAGGGGGCCTCTGGGGCCAACGTCCTGACTTTC; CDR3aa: CASSLQRQGASGANVLTF
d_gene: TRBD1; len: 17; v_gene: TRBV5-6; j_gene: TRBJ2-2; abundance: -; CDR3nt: TGTGCCAGCAGCTCGTTTCGATATGACAGGGTTGACGGGGAGCTGTTTTTT; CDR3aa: CASSSFRYDRVDGELFF
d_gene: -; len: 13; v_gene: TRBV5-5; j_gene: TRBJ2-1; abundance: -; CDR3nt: TGTGCCAGCAGCTTGCGAGGGTGGGATGAGCAGTTCTTC; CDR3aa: CASSLRGWDEQFF
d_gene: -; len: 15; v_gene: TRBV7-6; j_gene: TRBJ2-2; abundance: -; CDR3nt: TGTGCCAGCAGCTTAGGGGCGGTGGGGACCGGGGAGCTGTTTTTT; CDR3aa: CASSLGAVGTGELFF
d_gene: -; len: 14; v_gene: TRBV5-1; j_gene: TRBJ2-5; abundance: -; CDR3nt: TGCGCCAGCAGCCCGGGACTCGTGGGAGAGACCCAGTACTTC; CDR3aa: CASSPGLVGETQYF
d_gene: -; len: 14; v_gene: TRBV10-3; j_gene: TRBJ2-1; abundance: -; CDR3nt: TGTGCCATCAGTGAGCAGGGAGACTACAATGAGCAGTTCTTC; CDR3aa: CAISEQGDYNEQFF
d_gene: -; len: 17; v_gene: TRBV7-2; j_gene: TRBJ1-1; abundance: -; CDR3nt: TGTGCCAGCAGGTTTAGTGGATTTGAGGGAGGGAACACTGAAGCTTTCTTT; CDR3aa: CASRFSGFEGGNTEAFF
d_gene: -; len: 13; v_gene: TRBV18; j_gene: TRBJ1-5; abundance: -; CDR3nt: TGTGCCAGCTCACCCGACAGTCATCAAGCCCAGCATTTT; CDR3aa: CASSPDSHQAQHF
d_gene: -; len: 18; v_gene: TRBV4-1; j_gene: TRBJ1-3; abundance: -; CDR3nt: TGCGCCAGCAGCCAAGGGGCGAGAGGCGCCAGCTCTGGAAACACCATATATTTT; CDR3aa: CASSQGARGASSGNTIYF
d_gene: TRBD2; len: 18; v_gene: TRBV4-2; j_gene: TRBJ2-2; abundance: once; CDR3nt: TGTGCCAGCAGCCTCCTGACTAGCGGGGGCCCGAACACCGGGGAGCTGTTTTTT; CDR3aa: CASSLLTSGGPNTGELFF
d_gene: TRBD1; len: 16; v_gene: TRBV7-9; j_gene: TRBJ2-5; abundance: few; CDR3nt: TGTGCCAGCAGCTTAGGGGACAGGGGTATACAAGAGACCCAGTACTTC; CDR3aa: CASSLGDRGIQETQYF
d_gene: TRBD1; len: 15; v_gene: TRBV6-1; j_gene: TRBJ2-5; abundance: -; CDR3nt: TGTGCCAGCAGCCTTAGGGCAGGGGGAGATGCGACCCAGTACTTC; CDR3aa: CASSLRAGGDATQYF
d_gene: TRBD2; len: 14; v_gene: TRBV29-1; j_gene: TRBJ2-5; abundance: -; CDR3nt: TGCAGCGTGGAGGGGGGACGGGAGGGAGAGACCCAGTACTTC; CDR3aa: CSVEGGREGETQYF
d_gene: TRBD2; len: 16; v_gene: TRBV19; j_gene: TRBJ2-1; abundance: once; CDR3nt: TGTGCCAGTAGTCCCGGGACTAGCGGGAGTGGAAGTGAGCAGTTCTTC; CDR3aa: CASSPGTSGSGSEQFF
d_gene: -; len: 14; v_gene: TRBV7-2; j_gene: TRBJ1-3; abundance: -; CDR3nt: TGTGCCAGCAGCTTTGAGGGGTCTGGAAACACCATATATTTT; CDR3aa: CASSFEGSGNTIYF